A single sample is the source of the 17 T cell receptor beta chains below, sequenced in a study of beta chain features in type 1 diabetes. Findings and caveats of the study: Type 1 diabetes patients showed a moderate but significant shortening of TCRB CDR3s in all four CD4+ subsets.

Expressed TCRB transcripts were sequenced because the entire RNA isolate underwent reverse transcription. TCRdb's copy holds only in-frame clones and misses some; the assay was immunoSEQ multiplex PCR. The sample holds hundreds of thousands of clones; over 10% are singletons and the top ten take about 0.02%. These receptors lack a known antigen. The sequenced sample was naive CD4+ T cells from blood. Receptors originate from a man between 18 and 29 years old with type 1 diabetes.

The genes are TRBV30 and TRBJ1-2, with 7 bases matching TRBD1. Per germline, CDR1 GTSNPN and CDR2 SVGIG (reference sequence). With 3 bases clipped from V and 4 bases from J, the junction kept 8 bases outside the gene matches. CDR3 length equals 14 residues. CDR3 sequence reads: CAWSYGTDIYGYTF. CDR3 sequence (DNA): TGTGCCTGGAGCTACGGGACAGATATCTATGGCTACACCTTC.

V is TRBV4-1 and J is TRBJ2-5, with 9 nucleotides matching TRBD1. V lost 2 bases and J lost 4; bases outside the gene matches: 8. The CDR3 is made up of 16 amino acids. CDR1 is MGHRA, CDR2 YSYEKL, per germline. CDR3 sequence (DNA): TGCGCCAGCAGCCAAAATGGACAGGGGTCCCGAGAGACCCAGTACTTC. This gives the protein CASSQNGQGSRETQYF.

Details on this clone: One end of the junction varies from germline; a read error may be responsible. The rearrangement joins TRBV2 to TRBJ2-5; 15 bases match TRBD2. Germline V gene lookup returns CDR1 SNHLY and CDR2 FYNNEI. The CDR3 covers 13 residues. CDR3: CASSPGLAGGLNF. In nucleotides, the CDR3 is TGTGCCAGCAGTCCCGGACTAGCGGGGGGGCTTAACTTC.

This clone occurred a few times. The chain carries TRBV5-1 and TRBJ2-2; perhaps TRBD2 as D (5 bases). The V end lost 7 bases, the J end lost 2 bases, and 12 bases lay between the germline ends. Germline V gene lookup returns CDR1 SGHRS and CDR2 YFSETQ. The CDR3 is made up of 14 amino acids. The CDR3 DNA reads TGCGCCAGCGGAGGCCAGGCTAACACCGGGGAGCTGTTTTTT. Translated: CASGGQANTGELFF.

The J gene is TRBJ1-5, the V gene TRBV7-9; no firm D call. Deletions cut 5 bases from V and 0 bases from J, with 8 bases between. CDR1 and CDR2 from the germline V gene are SEHNR and FQNEAQ (reference sequence). The CDR3 length is 14 residues. The CDR3 sequence is CASSTHDSNQPQHF. The CDR3 DNA reads as TGTGCCAGCAGCACCCACGATAGCAATCAGCCCCAGCATTTT.

This chain uses TRBV30 with TRBJ1-4; 9 nucleotides line up with TRBD1. The length of the CDR3 is 14 residues. Germline V gene data show CDR1 as GTSNPN and CDR2 as SVGIG (reference sequence). J gave up 7 bases and V 3 bases, and 6 bases lay outside the gene matches. CDR3 nucleotide sequence: TGTGCCTGGAGGAGGACAGGGGAGAGTGAAAAACTGTTTTTT. This translates into CAWRRTGESEKLFF.

This clone was detected a few times. In the same sample, other DNA sequences code for this CDR3. The J gene is TRBJ1-1, the V gene TRBV30; D possibly corresponds to TRBD1 (5 bases). The germline V and J ends were trimmed by 2 bases and 1 base, with 11 bases remaining between them. This CDR3 region has 14 residues. The V gene's germline CDR1 is GTSNPN and CDR2 SVGIG (reference sequence). The CDR3 loop reads CAWSLGQGNTEAFF. CDR3 DNA: TGTGCCTGGAGTTTGGGGCAGGGGAACACTGAAGCTTTCTTT. The full variable domain, with the rest looked up from reference TRBV30 and TRBJ1-1, is SQTIHQWPATLVQPVGSPLSLECTVEGTSNPNLYWYRQAAGRGLQLLFYSVGIGQISSEVPQNLSASRPQDRQFILSSKKLLLSDSGFYLCAWSLGQGNTEAFFGQGTRLTVV.

V is TRBV5-4 and J is TRBJ1-1; D possibly corresponds to TRBD1 (5 bases). The CDR3 length is 15 residues. V lost 2 bases and J lost 1, with 12 bases in between. Germline-derived CDR1 and CDR2 are SGHNT and YYREEE (reference sequence). In nucleotides, the CDR3 is TGTGCCAGCAGCTTTAGTATAGGACAGAACACTGAAGCTTTCTTT. It translates to CASSFSIGQNTEAFF.

The chain joins TRBV30 to TRBJ2-5; TRBD1 agrees at 7 bases. The CDR3 spans 15 residues. V was clipped by 0 bases and J by 5 bases; unmatched bases: 9. The germline gives CDR1 GTSNPN, CDR2 SVGIG (reference sequence). In DNA, the CDR3 is TGTGCCTGGAGTGTGGGACAGCAGGTTGGTGAGACCCAGTACTTC. Translation: CAWSVGQQVGETQYF.

The V and J genes are TRBV4-1 and TRBJ2-7; D remains unclear. Germline V gene sequence: CDR1 MGHRA, CDR2 YSYEKL. The CDR3 is 15 amino acids. V lost 4 bases to trimming and J lost 0 bases, with 13 bases between them. The CDR3 loop reads CASSPSDMSSYEQYF. CDR3 in DNA: TGCGCCAGCAGCCCGTCCGACATGAGCTCCTACGAGCAGTACTTC.

The chain carries TRBV7-9 and TRBJ1-2, with TRBD1 identical over 7 bases. Trimming took 5 bases from V and 8 from J; bases not matched to a gene: 11. The CDR3 covers 14 residues. Germline V gene lookup returns CDR1 SEHNR and CDR2 FQNEAQ (reference sequence). The CDR3 is CASSVLQGVQGYTF. CDR3 sequence (DNA): TGTGCCAGCAGCGTCCTGCAGGGGGTTCAGGGCTACACCTTC. Full variable domain (missing parts from reference TRBV7-9 and TRBJ1-2): DTGVSQNPRHKITKRGQNVTFRCDPISEHNRLYWYRQTLGQGPEFLTYFQNEAQLEKSRLLSDRFSAERPKGSFSTLEIQRTEQGDSAMYLCASSVLQGVQGYTFGSGTRLTVV.

This clone has a handful of counts. The V and J genes are TRBV6-4 and TRBJ1-2; 7 nucleotides match TRBD1. With V trimmed by 5 bases and J by 0 bases, 6 bases remained unmatched. The CDR3 covers 15 residues. Germline-derived CDR1 and CDR2 are MRHNA and SNTAGT. As DNA, the CDR3 is TGTGCCAGCAGTTTGGAGACAGGGACTAACTATGGCTACACCTTC. It specifies CASSLETGTNYGYTF.

This clone was seen a few times. The chain links TRBV27 to TRBJ2-3; weak D call: TRBD2 (5 bases). The CDR3 is 15 residues long. Deletions cut 2 bases from V and 2 bases from J, with 11 bases between. The germline gives CDR1 MNHEY, CDR2 SMNVEV (reference sequence). The CDR3 sequence is CASSLPGSHTDTQYF. The CDR3 nucleotides are TGTGCCAGCAGTTTACCGGGATCACACACAGATACGCAGTATTTT.

This clone turned up a few times. This chain joins TRBV7-6 and TRBJ2-5, with no clear D. Trimming cost V 5 bases and J 0 bases, with 7 bases left between them. CDR1 and CDR2 from the germline V gene are SGHVS and FNYEAQ. The CDR3 totals 13 residues. The DNA of the CDR3 is TGTGCCAGCAGCCTAGTGTACCAAGAGACCCAGTACTTC. Translating it yields CASSLVYQETQYF.

In nucleotides, the CDR3 is TGTGCCAGCAGCTTGTCGGGGCATGGAGATACGCAGTATTTT. This codes for CASSLSGHGDTQYF. J is TRBJ2-3 and V is TRBV7-6; possibly TRBD1 or TRBD2 for D (5 bases each). Trimming removed 3 bases at V and 5 bases at J, with 12 bases between. Germline values: CDR1 SGHVS, CDR2 FNYEAQ. This CDR3 is built from 14 residues. The full variable domain, completed using reference TRBV7-6 and TRBJ2-3, is GAGVSQSPRYKVTKRGQDVALRCDPISGHVSLYWYRQALGQGPEFLTYFNYEAQQDKSGLPNDRFSAERPEGSISTLTIQRTEQRDSAMYRCASSLSGHGDTQYFGPGTRLTVL.

The chain has TRBV6-1 and TRBJ2-2; perhaps TRBD1 as D (5 bases). Per the germline V gene, CDR1 is MNHNS and CDR2 is SASEGT. The V end lost 2 bases, the J end lost 3 bases, and 7 bases lay between the germline ends. The CDR3 is 14 residues long. In DNA form, the CDR3 reads TGTGCCAGCAGTGAAAAGGGGTACACCGGGGAGCTGTTTTTT. This gives the protein CASSEKGYTGELFF.

This clone was seen more than once but under ten times. The germline gene is not matched at one end of the junction; a read error may be the cause. This chain joins TRBV19 and TRBJ1-1; tentatively, D is TRBD1 (5 bases). The CDR3 is 15 amino acids. Germline V gives CDR1 LNHDA, CDR2 SQIVND (reference sequence). CDR3 sequence: CASSLDSLLNTEAFF. Written as DNA, the CDR3 is TGTGCCAGTAGTCTAGACAGTCTCTTGAACACTGAAGCTTTCTTT. Using reference TRBV19 and TRBJ1-1 for the parts outside the CDR3, the full variable domain is DGGITQSPKYLFRKEGQNVTLSCEQNLNHDAMYWYRQDPGQGLRLIYYSQIVNDFQKGDIAEGYSVSREKKESFPLTVTSAQKNPTAFYLCASSLDSLLNTEAFFGQGTRLTVV.